The 19 T cell receptor beta chains below come from one sample, sequenced in a study of blood T cells in healthy people across ages. Primed by a sample-barcoded 5' primer and a J-beta primer mix, a second PCR proceeded for about 6 to 11 cycles. TCRdb fed the 5' RACE reads into MiXCR, producing one record per CDR3 protein. The sample records about 540,000 distinct CDR3 sequences, more than 20% being singletons. The same sample was also used in a study of T cells of mothers and their children.

Input material: blood. These receptors were taken from a boy aged 5 to 17 in good health.

This rearrangement joins TRBV15 to TRBJ1-3; TRBD1 might be the D (6 bases). The length of the CDR3 is 15 residues. V was trimmed by 3 bases and J by 2 bases, leaving 11 bases between them. Germline V gene data show CDR1 as LNHNV and CDR2 as YYDKDF (reference sequence). DNA of the CDR3: TGTGCCACCAGCAGCCCACAGGGACCTGGAAACACCATATATTTT. Protein product: CATSSPQGPGNTIYF.

The rearrangement joins TRBV24-1 to TRBJ2-7; possible D gene TRBD2, 5 bases. Germline V lookup: CDR1 KGHDR, CDR2 SFDVKD. The CDR3 sequence is 13 residues long. The V and J ends lost 3 bases and 0 bases respectively, with 5 bases between them. CDR3 sequence: CATSDGSSYEQYF. Written as DNA, the CDR3 is TGTGCCACCAGTGATGGGAGCTCCTACGAGCAGTACTTC.

The chain recombines TRBV20-1 with TRBJ1-4; the D is unclear. The V and J ends lost 0 bases and 6 bases respectively, with 8 bases between them. Germline lookup yields CDR1 DFQATT and CDR2 SNEGSKA (reference sequence). CDR3 length: 13 residues. CDR3 region: CSARDSGYEKLFF. DNA of the CDR3: TGCAGTGCTAGAGATTCCGGATATGAAAAACTGTTTTTT.

This clonotype has more than one count but fewer than ten. V is TRBV12-3 or TRBV12-4 and J is TRBJ1-5; a weak D match, TRBD1 (5 bases). V was pared by 7 bases and J by 7 bases, with 14 bases between. The CDR3 contains 13 residues. The CDR3 here is CASTSGGSQPQHF. The CDR3 bases are TGTGCCAGCACCTCCGGGGGGAGCCAGCCCCAGCATTTT.

This clonotype was observed at least ten times. This rearrangement joins TRBV5-1 to TRBJ2-7, with 11 positions matching TRBD2. The CDR3 has 17 amino acids. The ends lost 0 bases at V and 4 bases at J; junction bases unmatched: 9. Germline CDR1 is SGHRS and CDR2 is YFSETQ. The CDR3 bases are TGCGCCAGCAGCTTGGCCAAAACTAGCGGGAGTCAGTACGAGCAGTACTTC. It translates to CASSLAKTSGSQYEQYF.

The V call is TRBV29-1, the J call TRBJ2-2; no firm D call. The CDR3 length is 12 residues. In germline, CDR1 is SQVTM, CDR2 ANQGSEA. The V end lost 3 bases, the J end lost 6 bases, and 8 bases lay between the germline ends. This CDR3 reads CSVDGWPGELFF. The DNA of the CDR3 is TGCAGCGTTGATGGGTGGCCCGGGGAGCTGTTTTTT.

V usage is TRBV28 and J usage is TRBJ1-1; D is undetermined. V was cut by 4 bases and J by 3 bases, with 12 bases left in between. Looked up from germline, CDR1 is MDHEN and CDR2 is SYDVKM. CDR3 size: 14 residues. The CDR3 protein is CASSSWAGDTEAFF. CDR3 DNA: TGTGCCAGCAGTTCGTGGGCCGGGGACACTGAAGCTTTCTTT.

V gene TRBV19 combines with J gene TRBJ2-7, with 12 positions matching TRBD2. Germline V CDR1 and CDR2: LNHDA, SQIVND (reference sequence). The CDR3 has 15 amino acids. V lost 2 bases, J lost 4 bases, and 3 bases stayed unmatched. The DNA for the CDR3 is TGTGCCAGTAGTATAAGACTAGCGGGAGCATACGAGCAGTACTTC. It translates to CASSIRLAGAYEQYF.

This chain's CDR3 is CSPKIQGSYEQYF. CDR3 DNA sequence: TGCAGCCCAAAAATTCAGGGCTCCTACGAGCAGTACTTC. The V call is TRBV20-1, the J call TRBJ2-5, with a possible D match to TRBD1 (5 bases). The assigned J gene may be wrong: the sequence end matches TRBJ2-7 better. Germline V gene lookup returns CDR1 DFQATT and CDR2 SNEGSKA (reference sequence). CDR3 length equals 13 residues.

This clonotype was seen only a few times. Relative to the germline gene, one junction end is altered; a read error may explain this. CDR3 nucleotide sequence: TGTGCCGCTCAAGGAAACACCGACACCAGGGAGCTGTTTTTT. It is translated as CAAQGNTDTRELFF. The chain has TRBV6-6 and TRBJ2-2; no firm D call. CDR3 length equals 14 residues. Germline-derived CDR1 and CDR2 are MNHNY and SVGAGI (reference sequence).

The genes are TRBV7-9 and TRBJ2-5; TRBD2 aligns across 10 bases. The J call may not be correct, given that the DNA end is closer to TRBJ2-1. Germline loops: CDR1 SEHNR, CDR2 FQNEAQ (reference sequence). CDR3 length: 15 residues. The CDR3 DNA sequence: TGTGCCAGCAGCTTAGCCAGCGGGGGGGCCCCGAAGCAGTTCTTC. Translated, it gives CASSLASGGAPKQFF.

V gene TRBV13 combines with J gene TRBJ2-7; 9 bases match TRBD2. Trimming removed 5 bases from V and 4 bases from J; junction bases left unmatched: 6. The CDR3 length is 14 residues. The germline CDR1 and CDR2 sequences are PRHDT and FYEKMQ (reference sequence). The CDR3 DNA is TGTGCCAGCAGCCCAGCTAGCGGGGAGTACGAGCAGTACTTC. Protein: CASSPASGEYEQYF.

The rearrangement links TRBV29-1 to TRBJ1-1; no clear D. V lost 8 bases and J lost 7, with 5 bases in between. CDR1 and CDR2 from the germline V gene are SQVTM and ANQGSEA. CDR3 length: 8 amino acids. The CDR3 loop reads CSSNEAFF. CDR3 sequence (DNA): TGCAGCTCGAATGAAGCTTTCTTT.

This clonotype came up a few times. This chain connects TRBV12-3 or TRBV12-4 to TRBJ2-1; D remains ambiguous. This CDR3 comprises 11 residues. V gave up 4 bases and J gave up 8 bases, with 6 bases separating them. Here the CDR3 reads CASSWADEQFF. As DNA, the CDR3 is TGTGCCAGCAGTTGGGCGGATGAGCAGTTCTTC.

CDR3 DNA sequence: TGTGCCAGCAGTTTAACGTTGGCAGACCCGTCCTACGAGCAGTACTTC. It codes for CASSLTLADPSYEQYF. The J gene is TRBJ2-7, the V gene TRBV12-3 or TRBV12-4; D ambiguous. This CDR3 is 16 amino acids long. Trimming removed 2 bases at V and 1 base at J, with 15 bases between.

This clonotype has only a few counts. The V call is TRBV14, the J call TRBJ2-2, with 8 nucleotides matching TRBD2. The germline CDR1 and CDR2 sequences are SGHDN and FVKESK. The CDR3 runs 18 residues. V was clipped by 0 bases and J by 0 bases; unmatched bases: 6. The CDR3 region is CASSQDLASGPNTGELFF. In nucleotides, the CDR3 is TGTGCCAGCAGCCAAGATCTCGCTAGCGGGCCGAACACCGGGGAGCTGTTTTTT.

This clonotype came up a few times. The chain employs TRBV29-1 and TRBJ2-1; unclear D gene. Deletions cut 2 bases from V and 4 bases from J, with 6 bases between. Germline lookup yields CDR1 SQVTM and CDR2 ANQGSEA. The CDR3 is 12 residues long. CDR3 DNA: TGCAGCGTTGAACAGCTGTACAATGAGCAGTTCTTC. Its translation: CSVEQLYNEQFF.

The J gene is TRBJ1-1, the V gene TRBV4-1, with D possibly being TRBD1 (5 bases). Trimming removed 0 bases at V and 3 bases at J, with 11 bases between. Germline CDR1 is MGHRA and CDR2 is YSYEKL. The CDR3 covers 15 residues. This CDR3 is CASSQDPGGYTEAFF. CDR3 nucleotides: TGCGCCAGCAGCCAAGATCCGGGGGGGTACACTGAAGCTTTCTTT.

This chain uses TRBV20-1 with TRBJ2-5; either TRBD1 or TRBD2 may fit D (5 bases each). The DNA end favors TRBJ2-1, so the J call may be wrong. Germline-derived CDR1 and CDR2 are DFQATT and SNEGSKA (reference sequence). The CDR3 is made up of 14 amino acids. The CDR3 protein is CSARDLRGPLEQFF. The CDR3 DNA sequence: TGCAGTGCTAGAGACCTTCGGGGCCCGCTGGAGCAGTTCTTC.